A selection of T cell receptor beta chains follows, all from one sample in a study of control samples from healthy donors and cancer patients. The repertoire was sequenced with immunoSEQ multiplex PCR; TCRdb's copy has only in-frame clones and lacks some. The data show around 30,000 clones, approximately 95% seen once. The sequencing input was PBMCs. These receptors were taken from a man aged 35-49 years with colorectal cancer. CDR3s include the opening cysteine and the closing phenylalanine or tryptophan. The order of the fields is V gene, J gene, D gene, clone size, CDR3 DNA, CDR3 protein. A D gene is named only where the DNA matches it firmly. The size of a clone is reported for some rows only, either as once, few or many, or as a class for expanded clones.

v_gene: TRBV3-1/TRBV3-2; j_gene: TRBJ1-1; d_gene: NA; abundance: NA; CDR3nt: TGTGCCAGCAGCCAAGTGGCTGAAGCTTTCTTT; CDR3aa: CASSQVAEAFF
v_gene: TRBV18; j_gene: TRBJ2-2; d_gene: NA; abundance: once; CDR3nt: TGTGCCAGCTCACCCGACAGGACGAACACCGGGGAGCTGTTTTTT; CDR3aa: CASSPDRTNTGELFF
v_gene: TRBV7-3; j_gene: TRBJ2-2; d_gene: TRBD2; abundance: NA; CDR3nt: TGTGCCAGCACCCCGGGGGGGCGCGGGGGCACCGGGGAGCTGTTTTTT; CDR3aa: CASTPGGRGGTGELFF
v_gene: TRBV7-6; j_gene: TRBJ2-3; d_gene: TRBD1; abundance: NA; CDR3nt: TGTGCCAGCAGCTTGACAGGGATTGGGACAGATACGCAGTATTTT; CDR3aa: CASSLTGIGTDTQYF
v_gene: TRBV18; j_gene: TRBJ2-7; d_gene: NA; abundance: NA; CDR3nt: TGTGCCAGCTCACCACCGCAAAAGAACGGGATCGCTCGTGAGCAGTACTTC; CDR3aa: CASSPPQKNGIAREQYF
v_gene: TRBV7-2; j_gene: TRBJ2-2; d_gene: TRBD2; abundance: NA; CDR3nt: TGTGCCAGCAGCTTAGAGGCGGGGGGGCTCACCGGGGAGCTGTTTTTT; CDR3aa: CASSLEAGGLTGELFF
v_gene: TRBV28; j_gene: TRBJ1-5; d_gene: TRBD1; abundance: NA; CDR3nt: TGTGCCAGCAGACTCAGGGGGTGGGTCGGCAATCAGCCCCAGCATTTT; CDR3aa: CASRLRGWVGNQPQHF
v_gene: TRBV6-4; j_gene: TRBJ2-3; d_gene: NA; abundance: NA; CDR3nt: TGTGCCAGCGCTCTGGCGGGGGCCCCCACAGATACGCAGTATTTT; CDR3aa: CASALAGAPTDTQYF
v_gene: TRBV5-1; j_gene: TRBJ2-7; d_gene: NA; abundance: NA; CDR3nt: TGCGCCAGCAGCTTGGCATACGAGCAGTACTTC; CDR3aa: CASSLAYEQYF
v_gene: TRBV4-2; j_gene: TRBJ2-3; d_gene: TRBD2; abundance: NA; CDR3nt: TGTGCCAGCAGCCAACCTAGCGGGGGGTCCCGCACAGATACGCAGTATTTT; CDR3aa: CASSQPSGGSRTDTQYF
v_gene: TRBV2; j_gene: TRBJ2-7; d_gene: NA; abundance: NA; CDR3nt: TGTGCCACCTCCCGGGACTTATCCTACGAGCAGTACTTC; CDR3aa: CATSRDLSYEQYF
v_gene: TRBV18; j_gene: TRBJ1-2; d_gene: TRBD1; abundance: NA; CDR3nt: TGTGCCAGCTCACGCTCCGGGACAGACTATGGCTACACCTTC; CDR3aa: CASSRSGTDYGYTF
v_gene: TRBV14; j_gene: TRBJ2-7; d_gene: NA; abundance: NA; CDR3nt: TGTGCCAGCAGCCGGAACAGGAACTCCTACGAGCAGTACTTC; CDR3aa: CASSRNRNSYEQYF
v_gene: TRBV5-1; j_gene: TRBJ2-1; d_gene: NA; abundance: NA; CDR3nt: TGCGCCAGCAGCTTGGTACTCGGGTCTGAGGAGTTTTCGGAAAACAATGAGCAGTTCTTC; CDR3aa: CASSLVLGSEEFSENNEQFF